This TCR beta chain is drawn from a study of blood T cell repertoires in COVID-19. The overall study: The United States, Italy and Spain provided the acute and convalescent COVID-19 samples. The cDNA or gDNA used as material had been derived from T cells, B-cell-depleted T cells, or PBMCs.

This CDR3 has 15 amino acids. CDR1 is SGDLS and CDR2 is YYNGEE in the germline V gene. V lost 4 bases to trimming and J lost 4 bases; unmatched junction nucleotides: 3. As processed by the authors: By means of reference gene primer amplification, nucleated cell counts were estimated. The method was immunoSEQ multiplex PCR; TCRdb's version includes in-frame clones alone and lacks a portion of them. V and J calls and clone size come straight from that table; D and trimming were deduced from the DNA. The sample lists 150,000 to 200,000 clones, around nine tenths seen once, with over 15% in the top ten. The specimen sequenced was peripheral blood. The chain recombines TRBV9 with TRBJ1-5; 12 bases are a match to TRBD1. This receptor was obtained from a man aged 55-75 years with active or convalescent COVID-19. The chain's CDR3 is CASSMGQGANQPQHF. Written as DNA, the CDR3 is TGTGCCAGCAGCATGGGACAGGGGGCTAATCAGCCCCAGCATTTT.